The 20 T cell receptor beta chains reported below all come from one sample, sequenced in a study of technical replicates of blood from a handful of donors. Generated by immunoSEQ multiplex PCR, the TCRdb table keeps only in-frame clones and is missing some. The repertoire has tens of thousands of clones, around 96% of them found once; the top ten carry 0.37%. The source material was T cells isolated from PBMCs. These receptors were obtained from a human donor in good health.

CDR3 loop: CASSMGQGSGELFF. The CDR3 coding sequence is TGTGCCAGCAGCATGGGCCAGGGGTCCGGGGAGCTGTTTTTT. This chain joins TRBV13 and TRBJ2-2; possible D gene TRBD1, 6 bases. Between the trimmed V and J ends, which lost 5 bases and 6 bases, there was a span of 13 bases. The germline V gene encodes CDR1 PRHDT and CDR2 FYEKMQ (reference sequence). The CDR3 runs to 14 residues.

V and J are TRBV28 and TRBJ2-7, with 11 nucleotides matching TRBD1. Germline loops: CDR1 MDHEN, CDR2 SYDVKM. This CDR3 has 13 residues. V was clipped by 8 bases and J by 6 bases; unmatched bases: 6. The CDR3 DNA is TGTGCCAGCGGGTCCGGGACAGGGGGCGAGCAGTACTTC. It is translated as CASGSGTGGEQYF.

As concerns this clone: At the DNA level, this CDR3 is encoded by other sequences in the same sample as well. The chain carries TRBV30 and TRBJ1-2, with TRBD1 matching over 7 bases. The CDR3 spans 12 residues. Per the germline V gene, CDR1 is GTSNPN and CDR2 is SVGIG (reference sequence). V shed 3 bases and J 4 bases; nucleotides not matched to a gene: 2. The CDR3 coding sequence is TGTGCCTGGAGCGCAGGGGGCTATGGCTACACCTTC. Protein sequence: CAWSAGGYGYTF.

The rearrangement links TRBV28 to TRBJ2-5, with D tentatively TRBD1 (6 bases). The CDR3 is 15 residues long. Deletions cut 8 bases from V and 2 bases from J, with 18 bases between. Germline CDR1 MDHEN, CDR2 SYDVKM. In nucleotides, the CDR3 is TGTGCCAGCTACCACCGGACAGAGAAACAAGAGACCCAGTACTTC. Translation: CASYHRTEKQETQYF.

This clone was recorded only once. The chain joins TRBV11-2 to TRBJ2-1; TRBD2 aligns across 13 bases. V trimming: 5 bases; J trimming: 1 base; junction bases outside the gene matches: 2. CDR3 length: 16 amino acids. CDR1 SGHAT and CDR2 FQNNGV come from the germline V gene. The chain's CDR3 is CASSPTSGRSYNEQFF. The CDR3, as DNA: TGTGCCAGCAGCCCGACTAGCGGGAGGTCCTACAATGAGCAGTTCTTC. Full variable domain (remainder filled in from reference TRBV11-2 and TRBJ2-1): EAGVAQSPRYKIIEKRQSVAFWCNPISGHATLYWYQQILGQGPKLLIQFQNNGVVDDSQLPKDRFSAERLKGVDSTLKIQPAKLEDSAVYLCASSPTSGRSYNEQFFGPGTRLTVL.

The chain combines TRBV4-2 with TRBJ1-1; D is unclear. Germline CDR1 reads LGHNA; CDR2 reads YNFKEQ. The CDR3 has 16 amino acids. Deletions cut 0 bases from V and 1 base from J, with 12 bases between. The CDR3, as DNA: TGTGCCAGCAGCCAAGATACAGACACTGAGAACACTGAAGCTTTCTTT. Encoded protein: CASSQDTDTENTEAFF.

The chain links TRBV19 to TRBJ2-3; TRBD1 matches 9 bases. CDR1 LNHDA and CDR2 SQIVND come from the germline V gene (reference sequence). The CDR3 covers 17 residues. With 5 bases clipped from V and 3 bases from J, the junction kept 12 bases outside the gene matches. The CDR3 DNA follows: TGTGCCAGTAGTTCAATAAGGAGGACAGGGGTGACAGATACGCAGTATTTT. Translated, it gives CASSSIRRTGVTDTQYF.

The J gene is TRBJ1-2, the V gene TRBV9; 8 bases align to TRBD1. The junction had 4 bases not matched to a gene; V was cut back by 3 bases and J by 0 bases. Germline CDR1 SGDLS, CDR2 YYNGEE. This CDR3 comprises 15 residues. The DNA for the CDR3 is TGTGCCAGCAGCGAATCAGGGGGCCCTAACTATGGCTACACCTTC. Residues: CASSESGGPNYGYTF.

The chain recombines TRBV6-5 with TRBJ1-1; TRBD1 matches at 7 bases. V shed 7 bases, J shed 3 bases, and the junction held 11 bases outside the gene matches. The CDR3 consists of 15 residues. The germline V gene encodes CDR1 MNHEY and CDR2 SVGAGI. For the CDR3, the DNA is TGTGCCAGCATTCTACAGGGGTCAGGGGACACTGAAGCTTTCTTT. Amino acids: CASILQGSGDTEAFF.

J is TRBJ2-6 and V is TRBV5-1, with 7 positions matching TRBD1. From germline, CDR1 is SGHRS and CDR2 YFSETQ. V trimming: 4 bases; J trimming: 0 bases; junction bases outside the gene matches: 4. This CDR3 spans 16 amino acids. DNA for the CDR3: TGCGCCAGCAGCCTCACAGGGGACTCTGGGGCCAACGTCCTGACTTTC. Its translation: CASSLTGDSGANVLTF.

This clone was observed a single time. CDR3 DNA: TGCGCCAGCAGCTTGGTTAGTAGCTCCTACGAGCAGTACTTC. It translates to CASSLVSSSYEQYF. The genes are TRBV5-1 and TRBJ2-7; the D is unclear. CDR3 size: 14 residues. Between the trimmed V and J ends, which lost 0 bases and 0 bases, there was a span of 7 bases. Per the germline V gene, CDR1 is SGHRS and CDR2 is YFSETQ.

The chain links TRBV10-3 to TRBJ2-2, with D perhaps TRBD1 (6 bases). The CDR3 has 13 residues. CDR1 and CDR2 (germline): ENHRY, SYGVKD. The V end was cut by 10 bases, the J end by 5 bases, with 14 bases between. CDR3 amino acids: CATRQDMTGELFF. CDR3 sequence (DNA): TGTGCCACCCGACAGGATATGACCGGGGAGCTGTTTTTT.

The chain uses TRBV28 and TRBJ2-1, with 9 bases matching TRBD1. The CDR3 covers 14 residues. The V and J ends lost 10 bases and 4 bases, in that order; junction bases with no gene match: 8. Looked up from germline, CDR1 is MDHEN and CDR2 is SYDVKM. CDR3 region: CATLSGTGYNEQFF. DNA of the CDR3: TGTGCCACTCTCTCCGGGACAGGGTACAATGAGCAGTTCTTC.

This clone was counted a single time. The rearrangement links TRBV6-6 to TRBJ1-1; D is unresolved. Trimming removed 4 bases from V and 6 bases from J, with 3 bases in between. This CDR3 contains 10 residues. Germline CDR1 and CDR2: MNHNY and SVGAGI (reference sequence). The chain's CDR3 is CASSSAEAFF. In nucleotides, the CDR3 is TGTGCCAGCAGTTCCGCTGAAGCTTTCTTT.

The genes are TRBV7-3 and TRBJ2-1; 7 bases line up with TRBD2. The CDR3 has 14 residues. The junction had 5 bases not matched to a gene; V was cut back by 1 base and J by 8 bases. Germline values: CDR1 SGHTA, CDR2 FQGTGA. DNA for the CDR3: TGTGCCAGCAGCTTAAGGGCGGGAGCGCATGAGCAGTTCTTC. It encodes CASSLRAGAHEQFF.

The rearrangement joins TRBV2 to TRBJ2-7; D is uncertain. V gave up 5 bases and J gave up 0 bases, with 5 bases separating them. Germline CDR1 is SNHLY and CDR2 is FYNNEI. There are 12 residues in the CDR3. Here the CDR3 DNA reads TGTGCCAGCAGTCAGATCTCCTACGAGCAGTACTTC. Protein: CASSQISYEQYF.

This clone was recorded once. V and J are TRBV18 and TRBJ1-4, with D perhaps TRBD1 (5 bases). Trimming took 2 bases from V and 4 from J, leaving 8 bases between them. Germline assignment: CDR1 KGHSH and CDR2 LQKENI. CDR3 length: 14 residues. For the CDR3, the DNA is TGTGCCAGCTCACCAGGGGCGAGTAATGAAAAACTGTTTTTT. Translated: CASSPGASNEKLFF. Full variable domain (rest looked up from reference TRBV18 and TRBJ1-4): NAGVMQNPRHLVRRRGQEARLRCSPMKGHSHVYWYRQLPEEGLKFMVYLQKENIIDESGMPKERFSAEFPKEGPSILRIQQVVRGDSAAYFCASSPGASNEKLFFGSGTQLSVL.

This chain joins TRBV2 and TRBJ1-2; D is perhaps TRBD1 (5 bases). V lost 6 bases to trimming and J lost 6 bases, with 11 bases between them. Germline-derived CDR1 and CDR2 are SNHLY and FYNNEI. This CDR3 is built from 12 residues. The CDR3 sequence: CASRLGGDGYTF. CDR3 sequence (DNA): TGTGCCAGCAGGTTGGGGGGTGATGGCTACACCTTC.

This rearrangement joins TRBV4-1 to TRBJ2-7; TRBD2 matches 8 bases. V lost 0 bases, J lost 3 bases, and 4 bases stayed unmatched. CDR1 and CDR2 from the germline V gene are MGHRA and YSYEKL. The CDR3 is 15 amino acids. The CDR3 reads CASSQDGRALYEQYF. The CDR3 region has the DNA TGCGCCAGCAGCCAAGACGGGAGGGCCCTCTACGAGCAGTACTTC.

The V gene is TRBV7-9, the J gene TRBJ2-2; 11 nucleotides line up with TRBD1. V shed 6 bases and J 6 bases; nucleotides not matched to a gene: 6. Germline V CDR1 and CDR2: SEHNR, FQNEAQ (reference sequence). The CDR3 is made up of 15 amino acids. The CDR3 DNA reads TGTGCCAGCAGAACGGGACAGGGGGTAGCCGGGGAGCTGTTTTTT. Its protein product is CASRTGQGVAGELFF.